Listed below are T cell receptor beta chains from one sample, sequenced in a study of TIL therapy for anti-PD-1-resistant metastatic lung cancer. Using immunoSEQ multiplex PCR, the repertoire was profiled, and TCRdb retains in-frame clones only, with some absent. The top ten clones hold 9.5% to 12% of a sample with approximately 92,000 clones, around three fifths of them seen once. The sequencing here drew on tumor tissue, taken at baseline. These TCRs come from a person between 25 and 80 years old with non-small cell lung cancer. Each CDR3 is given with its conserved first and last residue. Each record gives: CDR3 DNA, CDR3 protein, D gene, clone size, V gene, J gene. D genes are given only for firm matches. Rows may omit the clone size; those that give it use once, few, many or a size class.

TGTGCCAGCAGCGTGGGAAGGGCCACTGAAGCTTTCTTT,CASSVGRATEAFF,.,many,TRBV9,TRBJ1-1
TGTGCCAGCAGCCAAGATCTGGGACAGGGATCCTACAATGAGCAGTTCTTC,CASSQDLGQGSYNEQFF,TRBD1,.,TRBV3-1/TRBV3-2,TRBJ2-1
TGTGCCAGCAGCTTTCACGTGTACACTGAAGCTTTCTTT,CASSFHVYTEAFF,.,few,TRBV7-3,TRBJ1-1
TGTGCCAGCAGCTTAGATGGGCAAGGGGCCTACGAGCAGTACTTC,CASSLDGQGAYEQYF,.,.,TRBV11-2,TRBJ2-7
TGCAGCGTTGAAGTCCGGGACAGCTCCTACGAGCAGTACTTC,CSVEVRDSSYEQYF,TRBD1,.,TRBV29-1,TRBJ2-7
TGTGCCAGCAGCTTAACAGGGACAGGGATGAACAATGAGCAGTTCTTC,CASSLTGTGMNNEQFF,TRBD1,.,TRBV11-3,TRBJ2-1
TGCGCCAGCAGCCAAGAACACGGTCAGGGACGCGAGCAGTACTTC,CASSQEHGQGREQYF,.,.,TRBV4-3,TRBJ2-7
TGCGCCAGCAGCTTCGGGAGGGACACCGGGGAGCTGTTTTTT,CASSFGRDTGELFF,TRBD2,.,TRBV5-1,TRBJ2-2
TGTGCCAGCAGTGAATATCCCAGGAGCTCTGGAAACACCATATATTTT,CASSEYPRSSGNTIYF,.,.,TRBV6-1,TRBJ1-3
TGTGCCAGCACCATGGTGAGCTCCTACAATGAGCAGTTCTTC,CASTMVSSYNEQFF,.,once,TRBV5-8,TRBJ2-1
TGCGCCAGCAGCTTGACTAGCGGGAGTGATACGCAGTATTTT,CASSLTSGSDTQYF,TRBD2,.,TRBV5-1,TRBJ2-3
TGCAGTGCCCCCGTGGGGGAGACCCAGTACTTC,CSAPVGETQYF,.,.,TRBV20-1,TRBJ2-5
TGCGCCAGCAGCTCGGGACCGACCTACGAGCAGTACTTC,CASSSGPTYEQYF,.,medium-sized,TRBV5-1,TRBJ2-7
TGTGCCAGCAGTCCGTTGTACGCGCGACAGCCCCAGCATTTT,CASSPLYARQPQHF,.,.,TRBV27,TRBJ1-5